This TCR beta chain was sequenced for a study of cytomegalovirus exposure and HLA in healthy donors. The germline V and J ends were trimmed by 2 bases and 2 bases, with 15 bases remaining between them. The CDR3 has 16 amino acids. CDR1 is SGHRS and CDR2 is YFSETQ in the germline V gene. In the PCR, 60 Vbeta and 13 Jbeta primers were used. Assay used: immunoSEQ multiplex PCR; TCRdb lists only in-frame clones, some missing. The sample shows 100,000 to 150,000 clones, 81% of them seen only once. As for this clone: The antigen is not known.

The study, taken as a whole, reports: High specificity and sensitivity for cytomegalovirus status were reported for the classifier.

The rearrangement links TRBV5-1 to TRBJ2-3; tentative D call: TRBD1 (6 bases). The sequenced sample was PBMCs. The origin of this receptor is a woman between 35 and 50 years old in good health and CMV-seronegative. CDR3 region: CASSFSNDRFTDTQYF. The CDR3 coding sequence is TGCGCCAGCAGCTTTTCTAATGACAGGTTCACAGATACGCAGTATTTT.